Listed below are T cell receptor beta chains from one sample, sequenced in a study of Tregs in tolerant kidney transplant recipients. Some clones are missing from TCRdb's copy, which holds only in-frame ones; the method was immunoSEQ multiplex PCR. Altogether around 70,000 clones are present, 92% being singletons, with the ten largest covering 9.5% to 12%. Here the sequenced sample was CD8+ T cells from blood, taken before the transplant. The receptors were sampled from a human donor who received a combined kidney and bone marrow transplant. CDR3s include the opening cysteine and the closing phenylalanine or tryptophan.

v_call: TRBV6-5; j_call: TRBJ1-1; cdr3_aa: CASSLTGSTEAFF
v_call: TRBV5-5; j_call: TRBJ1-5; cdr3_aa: CASSWDRGQPQHF
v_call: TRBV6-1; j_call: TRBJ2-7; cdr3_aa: CAGGHDSYEQYF
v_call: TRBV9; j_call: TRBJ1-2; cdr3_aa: CASSDEWTDMDGYTF
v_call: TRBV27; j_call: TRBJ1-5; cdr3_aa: CASSLALHQPQHF
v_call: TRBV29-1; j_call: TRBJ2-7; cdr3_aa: CSVSALGYEQYF
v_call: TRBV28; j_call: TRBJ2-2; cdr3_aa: CASSTRRLAGGPGELFF
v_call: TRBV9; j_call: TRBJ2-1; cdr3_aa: CASSFGGGTGEQFF
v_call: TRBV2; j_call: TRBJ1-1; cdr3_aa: CAGLRGVNTEAFF
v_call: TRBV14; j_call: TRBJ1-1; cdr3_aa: CASSQGARTEAFF
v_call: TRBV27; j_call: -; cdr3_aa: CASSPSLYEQYF
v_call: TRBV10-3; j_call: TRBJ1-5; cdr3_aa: CAISETGSNQPQHF
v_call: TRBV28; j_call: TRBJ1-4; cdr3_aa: CASRGLGIGEKLFF
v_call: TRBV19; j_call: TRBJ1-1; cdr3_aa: CASSYGKAEAFF
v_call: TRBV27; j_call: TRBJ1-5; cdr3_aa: CASSQVAGINQPQHF
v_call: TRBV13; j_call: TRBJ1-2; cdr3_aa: CASSSGQGVGYTF
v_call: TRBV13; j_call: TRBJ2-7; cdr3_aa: CASSLGRYEQYF
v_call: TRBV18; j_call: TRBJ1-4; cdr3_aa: CASSPGDNPEKLFF
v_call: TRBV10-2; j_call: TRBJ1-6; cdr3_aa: CASSESVWRNSPLHF
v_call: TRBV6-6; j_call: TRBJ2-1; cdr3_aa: CASSWSVLAEYNEQFF
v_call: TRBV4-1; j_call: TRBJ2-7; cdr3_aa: CASSHIGQGYEQYF
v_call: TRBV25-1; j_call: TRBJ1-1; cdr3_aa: CASSIQGAGNTEAFF
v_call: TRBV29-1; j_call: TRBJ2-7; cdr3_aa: CSVEASGGSSYEQYF
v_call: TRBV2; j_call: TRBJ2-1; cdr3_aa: CASRNGLAGVDEQFF
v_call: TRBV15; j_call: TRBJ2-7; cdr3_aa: CATSNKDRYEQYF
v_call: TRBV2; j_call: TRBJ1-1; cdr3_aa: CASSDTEVFF
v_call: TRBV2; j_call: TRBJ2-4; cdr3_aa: CASSGPGQLAKNIQYF
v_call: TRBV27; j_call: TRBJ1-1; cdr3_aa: CASSLSTPGNTEAFF
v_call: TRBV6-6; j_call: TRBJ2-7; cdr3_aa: CASSSLGGREGYEQYF
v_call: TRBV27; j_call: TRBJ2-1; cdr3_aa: CASSLRTRGGNEQFF
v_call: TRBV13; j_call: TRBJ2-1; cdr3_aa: CASSFSRGTGNEQFF
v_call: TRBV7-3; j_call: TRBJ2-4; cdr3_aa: CASSETVGTGQNIQYF
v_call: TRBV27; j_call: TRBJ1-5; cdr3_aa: CASSPGHQNQPQHF